One sample yielded the 27 T cell receptor beta chains listed below, sequenced in a study of cytomegalovirus exposure and HLA in healthy donors. PCR primers comprised 60 Vbeta and 13 Jbeta primers. The table came from immunoSEQ multiplex PCR; TCRdb's copy has only in-frame clones and leaves some out. This table holds about 190,000 clones, less than 90% found once. The source material was PBMCs. All receptors come from a man in his fifties or sixties in good health and CMV-seronegative.

The J gene is TRBJ2-7, the V gene TRBV28, with 7 bases aligning to TRBD1. V dropped 3 bases and J dropped 3; count of bases not matched to a gene: 5. The CDR3 totals 14 residues. Per germline, CDR1 MDHEN and CDR2 SYDVKM. The chain's CDR3 is CASSLGQLYYEQYF. Here the CDR3 DNA reads TGTGCCAGCAGTTTGGGACAGCTTTACTACGAGCAGTACTTC.

J is TRBJ1-1 and V is TRBV6-5, with 7 bases that match TRBD1. Trimming at V came to 6 bases and at J to 4 bases, leaving 8 bases not matched to a gene. The CDR3 spans 14 residues. Germline V gene lookup returns CDR1 MNHEY and CDR2 SVGAGI. As DNA, the CDR3 is TGTGCCAGCAGCCAAGGGCAGGGGGGCACTGAAGCTTTCTTT. Protein: CASSQGQGGTEAFF.

The V and J genes are TRBV7-9 and TRBJ1-4; D remains unclear. Per germline, CDR1 SEHNR and CDR2 FQNEAQ (reference sequence). Trimming took off 7 bases at V and 6 bases at J, with 12 bases between the two ends. The CDR3 spans 13 residues. The CDR3 DNA is TGTGCCAGCATCGGCAGCGCCTATGAAAAACTGTTTTTT. As protein: CASIGSAYEKLFF.

CDR3 DNA: TGCGCCAGCAGCCAACTTCTTCCAGGGGGGCAACTGTTTTTT. Its protein is CASSQLLPGGQLFF. The chain carries TRBV4-1 and TRBJ1-4, with TRBD1 matching 7 bases. CDR1 and CDR2 from the germline V gene are MGHRA and YSYEKL. The CDR3 extends over 14 amino acids. With V trimmed by 2 bases and J by 12 bases, 9 bases remained unmatched.

This chain connects TRBV7-6 to TRBJ2-5; TRBD1 matches at 11 bases. Germline trimming cut 5 bases from V and 5 bases from J; bases unmatched to any gene: 7. The germline V gene encodes CDR1 SGHVS and CDR2 FNYEAQ. The CDR3 runs 15 residues. The DNA for the CDR3 is TGTGCCAGCAGCCAACGGACAGGGGGCTGGGAGACCCAGTACTTC. Translation: CASSQRTGGWETQYF.

In this sample, this clone turned up once. This chain links TRBV7-4 with TRBJ2-5, with D uncertain. Judging by the DNA end, TRBJ2-7 fits better; the J call may be wrong. This CDR3 has 14 amino acids. Per the germline V gene, CDR1 is SGHVT and CDR2 is SQSDAQ. Written as DNA, the CDR3 is TGTGCCAGCAGTTACCGTATAACTCCCTACGAGCAGTACTTC. Amino acids: CASSYRITPYEQYF.

CDR3 DNA sequence: TGTGCCAGCAGCTTCGGACAGGGTAGGTACCAGCCCCAGCATTTT. This encodes CASSFGQGRYQPQHF. The rearrangement joins TRBV28 to TRBJ1-5, with 8 bases that match TRBD1. The CDR3 contains 15 residues. V was pared by 6 bases and J by 7 bases, with 11 bases of the junction left unmatched. Germline CDR1 MDHEN, CDR2 SYDVKM. Combining the CDR3 with reference TRBV28 and TRBJ1-5 gives the whole variable domain DVKVTQSSRYLVKRTGEKVFLECVQDMDHENMFWYRQDPGLGLRLIYFSYDVKMKEKGDIPEGYSVSREKKERFSLILESASTNQTSMYLCASSFGQGRYQPQHFGDGTRLSIL.

The rearrangement joins TRBV27 to TRBJ2-7, with 10 bases that match TRBD1. This CDR3 spans 14 amino acids. The V gene's germline CDR1 is MNHEY and CDR2 SMNVEV (reference sequence). V lost 6 bases to trimming and J lost 3 bases; unmatched junction nucleotides: 5. This CDR3 reads CASRKGQGVYEQYF. The CDR3 coding sequence is TGTGCCAGCAGGAAAGGACAGGGGGTCTACGAGCAGTACTTC.

This chain links TRBV7-8 with TRBJ2-1; no clear D gene. Germline CDR1 is SGHVS and CDR2 is FQNEAQ. The CDR3 is 14 amino acids. V lost 0 bases and J lost 6, with 9 bases in between. The CDR3 spells CASSLALTGNEQFF. CDR3 nucleotides: TGTGCCAGCAGCTTAGCTCTCACTGGCAATGAGCAGTTCTTC.

This clone has a single count. The J gene is TRBJ2-7, the V gene TRBV19; TRBD1 might be the D (6 bases). This CDR3 contains 15 residues. V gave up 4 bases and J gave up 7 bases, with 20 bases separating them. Germline CDR1 reads LNHDA; CDR2 reads SQIVND (reference sequence). The CDR3 nucleotides read TGTGCCAGTAGTAACCCGGGACCAACCCAGGGGGAGCAGTACTTC. Residues: CASSNPGPTQGEQYF.

The CDR3 DNA is TGCGCCAGCAGCCAAGCCGGGACAGGGATCTTAGGCAATCAGCCCCAGCATTTT. It specifies CASSQAGTGILGNQPQHF. The V gene is TRBV4-3, the J gene TRBJ1-5, with 9 bases matching TRBD1. Germline V lookup: CDR1 LGHNA, CDR2 YSLEER. The V and J ends lost 1 base and 2 bases, in that order; junction bases with no gene match: 9. The CDR3 covers 18 residues.

The chain combines TRBV7-2 with TRBJ1-4; TRBD1 is a possible D gene (6 bases). V was pared by 1 base and J by 0 bases, with 6 bases between. The CDR3 sequence is 15 residues long. Germline CDR1 and CDR2: SGHTA and FQGNSA. The CDR3 nucleotides read TGTGCCAGCAGCTTAGGACAGGCAACTAATGAAAAACTGTTTTTT. It encodes CASSLGQATNEKLFF.

The chain links TRBV28 to TRBJ2-7, with 14 positions matching TRBD2. Trimming removed 3 bases from V and 4 bases from J; junction bases left unmatched: 11. CDR1 is MDHEN, CDR2 SYDVKM, per germline. This CDR3 is 18 amino acids long. As DNA, the CDR3 is TGTGCCAGCAGTTTGGTGACCGGGACTAGCGGGAGTCGGTACGAGCAGTACTTC. It codes for CASSLVTGTSGSRYEQYF.

Worth noting for this clone: An end of the junction differs from the germline gene, which may be a read error. Other nucleotide sequences from this sample produce the same CDR3. The rearrangement links TRBV18 to TRBJ2-6; 11 nucleotides agree with TRBD2. The CDR3 covers 19 residues. The germline V gene has CDR1 KGHSH and CDR2 LQKENI. The CDR3 protein is CASSPLASGGPRVANVLTF. The CDR3 bases are TGCGCCAGCTCACCACTGGCTAGCGGGGGGCCACGGGTGGCCAACGTCCTGACTTTC.

The chain couples TRBV7-3 to TRBJ2-2, with D perhaps TRBD2 (6 bases). Germline assignment: CDR1 SGHTA and CDR2 FQGTGA. The CDR3 contains 13 residues. Trimming cost V 5 bases and J 4 bases, with 8 bases left between them. The DNA of the CDR3 is TGTGCCAGCAGCCAAGCGGGCACCGGGGAGCTGTTTTTT. Protein: CASSQAGTGELFF.

The chain recombines TRBV29-1 with TRBJ2-1, with a possible D match to TRBD2 (5 bases). The V and J ends lost 4 bases and 2 bases respectively, with 9 bases between them. CDR3 length: 13 amino acids. Germline V lookup: CDR1 SQVTM, CDR2 ANQGSEA. In DNA form, the CDR3 reads TGCAGCGTTGCCGGGAATGCCTACAATGAGCAGTTCTTC. Encoded protein: CSVAGNAYNEQFF.

The V gene is TRBV7-2, the J gene TRBJ1-2; maybe TRBD1 (5 bases). Germline CDR1 SGHTA, CDR2 FQGNSA. The CDR3 consists of 14 residues. The V gene lost 1 base and the J gene lost 7 bases, with 13 bases spanning the gap. CDR3 nucleotide sequence: TGTGCCAGCAGCTTAGACAACAGGATTTCTGGCTACACCTTC. It specifies CASSLDNRISGYTF.

The chain is built from TRBV18 and TRBJ2-2; possibly TRBD1 for D (5 bases). V was cut by 5 bases and J by 1 base, with 8 bases left in between. Germline loops: CDR1 KGHSH, CDR2 LQKENI. The CDR3 is 14 residues long. The CDR3: CASSIDRNTGELFF. The CDR3 DNA reads as TGTGCCAGCTCAATTGACAGGAACACCGGGGAGCTGTTTTTT.

The gene calls are TRBV7-2 and TRBJ1-1; D remains unclear. V was shortened by 0 bases and J by 8 bases, with 10 bases between the two germline ends. From germline, CDR1 is SGHTA and CDR2 FQGNSA. The CDR3 loop spans 13 amino acids. This CDR3 reads CASSLAWAEEAFF. The DNA for the CDR3 is TGTGCCAGCAGCTTAGCGTGGGCAGAGGAAGCTTTCTTT. Filled out from reference TRBV7-2 and TRBJ1-1, the complete variable domain reads GAGVSQSPSNKVTEKGKDVELRCDPISGHTALYWYRQSLGQGLEFLIYFQGNSAPDKSGLPSDRFSAERTGGSVSTLTIQRTQQEDSAVYLCASSLAWAEEAFFGQGTRLTVV.

In its sample, this clone was seen a few times. The rearrangement joins TRBV6-5 to TRBJ2-7; 8 bases are shared with TRBD1. This CDR3 contains 13 residues. The germline V gene encodes CDR1 MNHEY and CDR2 SVGAGI. V trimming: 8 bases; J trimming: 3 bases; junction bases outside the gene matches: 6. CDR3 in DNA: TGTGCCAGCCGGGGACAGGACCACTACGAGCAGTACTTC. It is translated as CASRGQDHYEQYF.

The CDR3 bases are TGTGCCAGCAGTGTCCGGGGGGCTCTCCAAGAGACCCAGTACTTC. As protein: CASSVRGALQETQYF. The chain recombines TRBV6-1 with TRBJ2-5; D might be TRBD2 (7 bases). CDR3 length equals 15 residues. Trimming took off 4 bases at V and 1 base at J, with 13 bases between the two ends. In germline, CDR1 is MNHNS, CDR2 SASEGT.

The V call is TRBV6-5, the J call TRBJ2-6, with no clear D. V shed 6 bases and J shed 0 bases, with 6 bases lying between them. This CDR3 contains 14 residues. Germline V gene sequence: CDR1 MNHEY, CDR2 SVGAGI. CDR3 loop: CASSRSSGANVLTF. CDR3 in DNA: TGTGCCAGCAGCCGGAGCTCTGGGGCCAACGTCCTGACTTTC.

This chain connects TRBV18 to TRBJ2-2, with a tentative D call TRBD1 (5 bases). Germline values: CDR1 KGHSH, CDR2 LQKENI. This CDR3 has 14 residues. Trimming left V 6 bases short and J 5 bases short, with 13 bases between. Here the CDR3 DNA reads TGTGCCAGCTCCCTACGTCAGGGAACCGGGGAGCTGTTTTTT. Translation gives CASSLRQGTGELFF.

This chain uses TRBV11-2 with TRBJ1-3, with TRBD1 as a possible D gene (6 bases). Trimming took 5 bases from V and 8 from J, leaving 13 bases between them. From germline, CDR1 is SGHAT and CDR2 FQNNGV. CDR3 length: 13 residues. The CDR3 DNA is TGTGCCAGCAGCCTAACAGGGTCATACACCATATATTTT. It yields the protein CASSLTGSYTIYF.

The chain links TRBV7-8 to TRBJ2-6; D is uncertain. The CDR3 consists of 16 residues. With 1 base removed from V and 0 bases from J, the gap between germline ends came to 7 bases. The V gene's germline CDR1 is SGHVS and CDR2 FQNEAQ. The CDR3 sequence: CASSLGVSSGANVLTF. The CDR3 DNA reads as TGTGCCAGCAGCTTAGGTGTGAGCTCTGGGGCCAACGTCCTGACTTTC. Variable domain in full (rest from reference TRBV7-8 and TRBJ2-6): GAGVSQSPRYKVAKRGQDVALRCDPISGHVSLFWYQQALGQGPEFLTYFQNEAQLDKSGLPSDRFFAERPEGSVSTLKIQRTQQEDSAVYLCASSLGVSSGANVLTFGAGSRLTVL.

The chain combines TRBV9 with TRBJ2-1; TRBD1 matches at 9 bases. The germline V gene has CDR1 SGDLS and CDR2 YYNGEE. V lost 5 bases to trimming and J lost 4 bases; unmatched junction nucleotides: 7. This CDR3 region has 15 residues. The CDR3 DNA reads as TGTGCCAGCAGTTCCCGGGACAGGGCATACAATGAGCAGTTCTTC. This translates into CASSSRDRAYNEQFF.

The chain recombines TRBV19 with TRBJ2-7; 13 bases map to TRBD2. V dropped 1 base and J dropped 7; count of bases not matched to a gene: 7. This CDR3 has 16 residues. Germline V gene sequence: CDR1 LNHDA, CDR2 SQIVND (reference sequence). CDR3 in DNA: TGTGCCAGTAGTATAGCATTGACTAGCGGGAGGAGGGAGCAGTACTTC. This translates into CASSIALTSGRREQYF.